The clone carrying this TCR beta chain came up a few times. The target antigen is unknown. The CDR3 regions of TCR beta were amplified from RNA transcripts. The study used the HTBI primer set for a first-round RT-PCR of the TCR CDR3. Each CDR3 protein gets one entry after TCRdb re-called the multiplex PCR reads with MiXCR. In the table there are around 190,000 distinct CDR3 sequences, less than 20% of which are singletons. Germline V gives CDR1 SGHRS, CDR2 YFSETQ. This CDR3 has 16 amino acids. Trimming cost V 6 bases and J 2 bases; bases outside gene matches: 8. Patients aged 18 to 65 had newly diagnosed hyperthyroidism of under 2 months' duration. Exclusion followed for patients with uncontrolled infection, other autoimmune disease, pregnancy or lactation. This entry comes from a study of T cells in Graves' hyperthyroidism and ophthalmopathy. Study-level points and caveats: Blood also carried most thyroid clonotypes expanded above 0.001. In the analysis, a 13 V-J model separated ophthalmopathy from stable hyperthyroidism.

This receptor was identified in a woman between 50 and 59 years old with Graves' hyperthyroidism. This chain links TRBV5-1 with TRBJ2-3; 11 bases are shared with TRBD2. Sequencing was carried out using blood. CDR3 amino acids: CASNRGTSGDTDTQYF. CDR3 nucleotide sequence: TGCGCCAGCAACCGGGGGACTAGCGGCGACACAGATACGCAGTATTTT. Based on the CDR3 plus reference TRBV5-1 and TRBJ2-3, the full variable domain is KAGVTQTPRYLIKTRGQQVTLSCSPISGHRSVSWYQQTPGQGLQFLFEYFSETQRNKGNFPGRFSGRQFSNSRSEMNVSTLELGDSALYLCASNRGTSGDTDTQYFGPGTRLTVL.